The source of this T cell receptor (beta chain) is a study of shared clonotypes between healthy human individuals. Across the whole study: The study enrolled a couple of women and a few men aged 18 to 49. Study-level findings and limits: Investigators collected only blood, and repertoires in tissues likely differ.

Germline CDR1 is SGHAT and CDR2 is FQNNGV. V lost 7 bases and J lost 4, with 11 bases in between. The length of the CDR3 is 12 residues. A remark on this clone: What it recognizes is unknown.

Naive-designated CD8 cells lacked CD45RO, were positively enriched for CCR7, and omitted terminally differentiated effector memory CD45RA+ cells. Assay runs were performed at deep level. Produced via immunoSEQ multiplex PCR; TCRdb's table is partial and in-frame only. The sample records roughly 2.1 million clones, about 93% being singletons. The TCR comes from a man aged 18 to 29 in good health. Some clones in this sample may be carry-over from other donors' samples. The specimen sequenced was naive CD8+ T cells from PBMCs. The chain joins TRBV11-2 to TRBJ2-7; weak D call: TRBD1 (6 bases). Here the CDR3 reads CASTDTGYEQYF. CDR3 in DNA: TGTGCCAGCACCGATACAGGGTACGAGCAGTACTTC.